This TCR beta chain emerged from a study of T-cell reconstitution after alpha-beta-depleted transplantation in children. For TCRbeta, the library was prepared with unique molecular identifiers. In TCRdb, the PCR reads were re-called with MiXCR into one record per CDR3 protein. The sample carries around 600,000 distinct CDR3 sequences, roughly 23% recorded once. This CDR3 has 14 residues. V dropped 7 bases and J dropped 4 bases, with 17 bases sitting between them. Germline-derived CDR1 and CDR2 are SNHLY and FYNNEI. This clonotype has just a few counts. This sample comprised PBMCs, mostly from graft donor cells, obtained 360 days after TCRalphabeta/CD19-depleted stem cell transplant. The TCR originated in a boy younger than two who had a stem cell transplant for acute myeloid leukemia, so the T cells may come from the graft donor. This rearrangement joins TRBV2 to TRBJ2-7; D is possibly TRBD1 or TRBD2 (5 bases each). As DNA, the CDR3 is TGTGCCAGCAATGAGGGGCGCGTTAAGTACGAGCAGTACGTC. This translates into CASNEGRVKYEQYV.